Listed below are T cell receptor beta chains from one sample, sequenced in a study of shared clonotypes between healthy human individuals. Generated by immunoSEQ multiplex PCR, the TCRdb table keeps only in-frame clones and is missing some. The sample lists millions of clones; approximately 95% were seen once. Specimen: naive CD8+ T cells sorted from blood. These receptor sequences come from a man between 18 and 29 years old in good health. Each CDR3 is given without its conserved first and last residue. Size is omitted from some rows. Given values are once, few, many or a class for expanded clones.

size,J,V,CDR3
once,TRBJ1-3,TRBV9,ASSVEQGAGNTIY
once,TRBJ2-3,TRBV9,ASSPRLAGEDTQY
.,TRBJ2-3,TRBV6-5,ASSYSGPTDTQY
.,TRBJ1-6,TRBV4-3,ASSQDIGEGNSPLH
.,TRBJ2-2,TRBV27,ASSSRFGSQSVTGELF
.,TRBJ1-2,TRBV9,ASSSQGFNGYT
.,TRBJ2-3,TRBV27,ASSPLGVKIQDTQY
once,TRBJ1-6,TRBV6-5,ASSYSAGAANSPLH
.,TRBJ2-5,TRBV6-1,ASSDPYLLGSQETQY
.,TRBJ1-5,TRBV19,ASSAIEGQPQH
.,TRBJ2-7,TRBV9,ASSVGLADVYEQY
.,TRBJ1-4,TRBV19,ASSGEDEKLF
.,TRBJ1-2,TRBV10-3,AIKTGGLTLYGYT
.,TRBJ1-5,TRBV15,ATSRSLGGGDQPQH
.,TRBJ1-5,TRBV27,ASSSGQGSNQPQH
.,TRBJ1-4,TRBV10-2,ASSEYVGTATNEKLF
.,TRBJ2-2,TRBV19,ASSITPGQGGSGELF
few,TRBJ2-7,TRBV6-1,ASSEAGSYEQY
.,TRBJ1-3,TRBV9,ASSVGGGDGNTIY
.,TRBJ1-1,TRBV27,ASSLSGGRNTEAF
.,TRBJ2-1,TRBV7-2,ASSYSWGNEQF
once,TRBJ2-1,TRBV19,ASSIRSLYNEQF
.,TRBJ2-1,TRBV5-8,ASSAASRTAYNEQF
.,TRBJ2-7,TRBV4-3,ASSQVTLGTDYGEQY
.,TRBJ2-2,TRBV7-6,ASSPIAVRYENTGELF